Below are 31 T cell receptor beta chains sequenced from a single sample in a study of T cells in Graves' hyperthyroidism and ophthalmopathy. The investigators amplified TCR beta CDR3 regions from RNA transcripts. In the first-round RT-PCR of the TCR CDR3, the HTBI primer set was used. TCRdb redid the calling of the multiplex PCR reads with MiXCR, one entry per CDR3 protein. The sample records over 700,000 distinct CDR3 sequences, about two fifths being singletons. The source material was blood. The origin of the receptors is a man aged 18 to 29 with Graves' hyperthyroidism.

In its sample, this clonotype was seen many times. CDR3 nucleotides: TGTGCCAGCAGCCCAAGGGACTTCTCCTACGAGCAGTACTTC. It encodes CASSPRDFSYEQYF. The rearrangement uses TRBV7-2 and TRBJ2-7; TRBD2 might be the D (6 bases). CDR1 is SGHTA and CDR2 is FQGNSA in the germline V gene. Deletions cut 5 bases from V and 0 bases from J, with 11 bases between. The CDR3 consists of 14 residues.

The chain is built from TRBV7-8 and TRBJ2-5; weak D call: TRBD2 (7 bases). Per the germline V gene, CDR1 is SGHVS and CDR2 is FQNEAQ. CDR3 length: 13 residues. The V end was cut by 8 bases, the J end by 5 bases, with 15 bases between. The CDR3 sequence is CASGPGRGETQYF. The DNA of the CDR3 is TGTGCCAGCGGCCCGGGGAGGGGGGAGACCCAGTACTTC.

The chain uses TRBV9 and TRBJ2-7; D possibly uses TRBD1 or TRBD2 (5 bases each). Trimming left V 6 bases short and J 2 bases short, with 15 bases between. CDR1 is SGDLS, CDR2 YYNGEE, per germline. The CDR3 consists of 14 residues. The CDR3 sequence is CASTSGPGAYEQYF. For the CDR3, the DNA is TGTGCCAGCACTTCGGGGCCCGGGGCCTACGAGCAGTACTTC.

The table lists this clonotype with a count of one. A much larger clone is a single base away; this may be a read error. In this CDR3 the conserved last residue, phenylalanine or tryptophan, is missing, so a read error is likely. The chain recombines TRBV7-6 with TRBJ1-1; 9 bases align to TRBD1. The CDR3 extends over 15 amino acids. CDR1 is SGHVS, CDR2 FNYEAQ, per germline. Unmatched junction bases numbered 5, after V lost 4 bases and J lost 2 bases. The CDR3 here is CASSSDRGFNTEAFL. DNA of the CDR3: TGTGCCAGCAGCTCGGACAGGGGATTCAACACTGAAGCTTTCCTT.

A remark on this clonotype: Germline is not matched at one junction end, which may reflect a read error. The chain couples TRBV15 to TRBJ2-2; 7 nucleotides align to TRBD2. Germline V gives CDR1 LNHNV, CDR2 YYDKDF (reference sequence). This CDR3 region has 14 residues. In nucleotides, the CDR3 is TGTGCCGCCAGCAGGGAGGGAGTCACCGGGGAGCTGTTTTTT. This codes for CAASREGVTGELFF.

About this clonotype itself: One end of the junction is discordant with germline, which a read error may explain. The CDR3 region is CASSSNENYGCTF. CDR3 coding DNA: TGTGCCAGCAGTTCCAACGAGAACTATGGCTGCACCTTC. The chain combines TRBV7-9 with TRBJ1-2; D uncertain. This CDR3 is 13 amino acids long. The V gene's germline CDR1 is SEHNR and CDR2 FQNEAQ (reference sequence).

The chain carries TRBV10-3 and TRBJ2-2, with D unclear. CDR1 and CDR2 from the germline V gene are ENHRY and SYGVKD. V was trimmed by 10 bases and J by 0 bases, leaving 18 bases between them. CDR3 length: 16 residues. As DNA, the CDR3 is TGTGCCAACAGCCAAGATCAGACTGCGAACACCGGGGAGCTGTTTTTT. Protein: CANSQDQTANTGELFF.

This clonotype was detected many times. This chain uses TRBV10-3 with TRBJ1-1; D unclear. The germline V gene encodes CDR1 ENHRY and CDR2 SYGVKD. V lost 0 bases, J lost 0 bases, and 8 bases lay in between. The CDR3 covers 15 residues. CDR3: CAISESLGMNTEAFF. As DNA, the CDR3 is TGTGCCATCAGTGAGTCGTTGGGTATGAACACTGAAGCTTTCTTT.

This chain joins TRBV7-9 and TRBJ1-1; D is unresolved. The V end lost 5 bases, the J end lost 7 bases, and 14 bases lay between the germline ends. Germline CDR1 and CDR2: SEHNR and FQNEAQ (reference sequence). The CDR3 consists of 13 residues. The CDR3 DNA follows: TGTGCCAGCAGCCCTTGGGAGCGGGTTGAAGCTTTCTTT. Its translation is CASSPWERVEAFF.

The rearrangement links TRBV9 to TRBJ1-6, with 7 bases that match TRBD1. V shed 5 bases and J 4 bases; nucleotides not matched to a gene: 9. CDR1 and CDR2 from the germline V gene are SGDLS and YYNGEE. This CDR3 contains 16 residues. This CDR3 is CASSSSTGMYNSPLHF. The CDR3 DNA is TGTGCCAGCAGTTCCTCGACAGGGATGTATAATTCACCCCTCCACTTT.

This rearrangement joins TRBV2 to TRBJ2-1, with TRBD1 as a possible D gene (6 bases). The germline V gene has CDR1 SNHLY and CDR2 FYNNEI. V lost 0 bases to trimming and J lost 4 bases, with 13 bases between them. This CDR3 region has 16 residues. The DNA of the CDR3 is TGTGCCAGCAGTGAAGCACTACAGGGCGAATACAATGAGCAGTTCTTC. This gives the protein CASSEALQGEYNEQFF.

This clonotype was recorded once. Its ends do not fully match the called genes, so a read error is possible. The chain combines TRBV7-3 with TRBJ2-5; D unresolved. Looked up from germline, CDR1 is SGHTA and CDR2 is FQGTGA. This CDR3 is 15 amino acids long. The CDR3 region is CASSQDLWTQETQYF. The CDR3 DNA follows: TGCGCCAGCAGCCAAGATTTATGGACGCAAGAGACCCAGTACTTC.

In the case of this clonotype: The CDR3 does not end in the conserved phenylalanine or tryptophan, so this is likely a read error. The chain combines TRBV6-6 with TRBJ2-7, with a possible D match to TRBD1 (6 bases). Germline V gene lookup returns CDR1 MNHNY and CDR2 SVGAGI (reference sequence). Trimming removed 6 bases at V and 5 bases at J, with 17 bases between. The length of the CDR3 is 14 residues. The CDR3 DNA follows: TGTGCCAGCAGAGCGTTCACAGGGTTCCACGAGCAGTACCTC. Translation: CASRAFTGFHEQYL.

The genes are TRBV7-2 and TRBJ1-3; D remains ambiguous. There are 17 residues in the CDR3. The germline gives CDR1 SGHTA, CDR2 FQGNSA. The germline V and J ends were trimmed by 3 bases and 0 bases, with 15 bases remaining between them. The CDR3 nucleotides are TGTGCCAGCAGCTTTGCCCCCTTCCCATTCTCTGGAAACACCATATATTTT. This translates into CASSFAPFPFSGNTIYF.

This chain links TRBV11-2 with TRBJ2-7; TRBD2 aligns across 8 bases. With V trimmed by 7 bases and J by 0 bases, 11 bases remained unmatched. Germline CDR1 SGHAT, CDR2 FQNNGV. The CDR3 is 16 amino acids. The CDR3 DNA follows: TGTGCCAGCACCGCCGGGGGGGCAGCAGACTCCTACGAGCAGTACTTC. It translates to CASTAGGAADSYEQYF.

This clonotype was counted only a few times. One end of the junction varies from germline; a read error may be responsible. The chain employs TRBV10-3 and TRBJ1-6, with unresolved D. CDR1 ENHRY and CDR2 SYGVKD come from the germline V gene. The CDR3 length is 17 residues. The CDR3 protein is CASSERAGMTFRAPLHF. The CDR3 DNA is TGTGCCAGCAGTGAAAGGGCAGGTATGACGTTTCGGGCACCCCTCCACTTT.

The sample holds a few counts of this clonotype. This chain links TRBV11-2 with TRBJ1-4; 8 positions agree with TRBD1. Losses at the gene ends were 5 bases for V and 4 bases for J; bases not matched to a gene: 15. In germline, CDR1 is SGHAT, CDR2 FQNNGV. The CDR3 is made up of 18 amino acids. CDR3 DNA sequence: TGTGCCAGCAGCCCTTGGACAGGGACTTCCCCTTTTAATGAAAAACTGTTTTTT. Translation gives CASSPWTGTSPFNEKLFF.

This clonotype was counted ten times or more. The chain uses TRBV25-1 and TRBJ2-2, with no clear D. V gave up 4 bases and J gave up 1 base, with 10 bases separating them. The CDR3 consists of 15 residues. Germline CDR1 MGHDK, CDR2 SYGVNS. This chain's CDR3 is CASSATVKNTGELFF. The CDR3 DNA reads as TGTGCCAGCAGTGCAACGGTAAAGAACACCGGGGAGCTGTTTTTT.

The chain couples TRBV12-3 or TRBV12-4 to TRBJ1-3, with D hard to call. This CDR3 contains 14 residues. The V gene lost 9 bases and the J gene lost 5 bases, with 17 bases spanning the gap. The CDR3 DNA is TGTGCCAGTTTCCTCCCCGGGCCCCGAAACACCATATATTTT. It translates to CASFLPGPRNTIYF.

This chain uses TRBV7-9 with TRBJ2-2, with 8 positions matching TRBD2. This CDR3 has 15 residues. V dropped 7 bases and J dropped 2; count of bases not matched to a gene: 6. Per the germline V gene, CDR1 is SEHNR and CDR2 is FQNEAQ (reference sequence). The CDR3 DNA sequence: TGTGCCAGCACCCGGGGGGGGGCTAACACCGGGGAGCTGTTTTTT. Amino acids: CASTRGGANTGELFF.

The chain joins TRBV29-1 to TRBJ2-2; no firm D call. The CDR3 sequence is 11 residues long. Trimming cost V 3 bases and J 7 bases, with 6 bases left between them. The V gene's germline CDR1 is SQVTM and CDR2 ANQGSEA. The CDR3 nucleotides read TGCAGCGTTGAGCGGAGCGGGGAGCTGTTTTTT. Translated, it gives CSVERSGELFF.

This clonotype was counted a few times. This sequence may be a read error, since a much larger clone differs from it by one base. V and J are TRBV29-1 and TRBJ1-1; 7 bases fit TRBD1. Germline-derived CDR1 and CDR2 are SQVTM and ANQGSEA. The CDR3 spans 12 residues. CDR3 nucleotide sequence: TGCAGCGTTGAATGGGAGGGGGCTGAAGCTTCCTTT. Protein sequence: CSVEWEGAEASF. The whole variable domain, remainder taken from reference TRBV29-1 and TRBJ1-1, is SAVISQKPSRDICQRGTSLTIQCQVDSQVTMMFWYRQQPGQSLTLIATANQGSEATYESGFVIDKFPISRPNLTFSTLTVSNMSPEDSSIYLCSVEWEGAEASFGQGTRLTVV.

On this clonotype itself: The junction differs from germline at one of its ends, possibly a read error. This chain joins TRBV7-3 and TRBJ2-5; TRBD2 agrees at 7 bases. The CDR3 contains 13 residues. Germline values: CDR1 SGHTA, CDR2 FQGTGA. The CDR3 DNA sequence: TGCGCCAGCACAGCGGGGTTCCGAGAGACCCAGTACTTC. It encodes CASTAGFRETQYF. The variable domain in full, completed from reference TRBV7-3 and TRBJ2-5, reads GAGVSQTPSNKVTEKGKYVELRCDPISGHTALYWYRQSLGQGPEFLIYFQGTGAADDSGLPNDRFFAVRPEGSVSTLKIQRTERGDSAVYLCASTAGFRETQYFGPGTRLLVL.

This clonotype was counted between two and nine times. This rearrangement joins TRBV12-3 or TRBV12-4 to TRBJ2-5; weak D call: TRBD1 (5 bases). V dropped 6 bases and J dropped 5 bases, with 19 bases sitting between them. The CDR3 runs to 15 residues. Here the CDR3 reads CASRSGRQGRETQYF. CDR3 DNA: TGTGCCAGCAGGTCAGGCAGGCAGGGAAGGGAGACCCAGTACTTC.

A few counts support this clonotype. The gene calls are TRBV5-6 and TRBJ2-7; a possible D gene is TRBD1 (6 bases). CDR1 is SGHDT, CDR2 YYEEEE, per germline. The CDR3 runs 12 residues. V was shortened by 7 bases and J by 5 bases, with 13 bases between the two germline ends. The DNA for the CDR3 is TGTGCCAGCGCACAGGGTGCCCACGAGCAGTACTTC. Translated: CASAQGAHEQYF.

This chain connects TRBV20-1 to TRBJ1-5; D uncertain. V was trimmed by 5 bases and J by 1 base, leaving 12 bases between them. Germline V CDR1 and CDR2: DFQATT, SNEGSKA (reference sequence). The CDR3 runs to 14 residues. The CDR3 protein is CSAQTRSSNQPQHF. CDR3 in DNA: TGCAGTGCTCAGACGAGGTCCAGCAATCAGCCCCAGCATTTT.

This clonotype has a handful of counts. The V gene is TRBV7-2, the J gene TRBJ1-1; 9 positions agree with TRBD1. J gave up 6 bases and V 5 bases, and 7 bases lay outside the gene matches. This CDR3 region has 14 residues. Germline CDR1 SGHTA, CDR2 FQGNSA. This CDR3 is CASSQVGTGPEAFF. The CDR3, as DNA: TGTGCCAGCAGCCAAGTTGGGACAGGGCCTGAAGCTTTCTTT.

This clonotype was observed at least ten times. This chain uses TRBV2 with TRBJ1-1; a possible D gene is TRBD1 (6 bases). Germline CDR1 is SNHLY and CDR2 is FYNNEI. V lost 6 bases to trimming and J lost 10 bases, with 15 bases between them. The CDR3 is 12 residues long. CDR3 nucleotide sequence: TGTGCCAGCAGCGCCGAGGGGGGAACAGCTTTCTTT. The encoded protein is CASSAEGGTAFF. Full variable domain (remainder filled in from reference TRBV2 and TRBJ1-1): EPEVTQTPSHQVTQMGQEVILRCVPISNHLYFYWYRQILGQKVEFLVSFYNNEISEKSEIFDDQFSVERPDGSNFTLKIRSTKLEDSAMYFCASSAEGGTAFFGQGTRLTVV.

This clonotype was recorded many times. The rearrangement links TRBV10-3 to TRBJ1-1, with D possibly matching TRBD1 (5 bases). This CDR3 comprises 11 residues. The germline V gene has CDR1 ENHRY and CDR2 SYGVKD. Trimming left V 5 bases short and J 8 bases short, with 9 bases between. This chain's CDR3 is CAISTGVEAFF. Written as DNA, the CDR3 is TGTGCCATCAGTACAGGAGTCGAAGCTTTCTTT.

This clonotype has just a few counts. The chain links TRBV5-4 to TRBJ1-6; weak D call: TRBD1 (5 bases). The V end was cut by 0 bases, the J end by 9 bases, with 19 bases between. Germline CDR1 is SGHNT and CDR2 is YYREEE (reference sequence). The CDR3 extends over 17 amino acids. CDR3 amino acids: CASSLDPEQVPGSPLHF. The CDR3 DNA sequence: TGTGCCAGCAGCTTGGACCCCGAACAGGTCCCAGGTTCACCCCTCCACTTT. The complete variable domain, with remaining parts taken from reference TRBV5-4 and TRBJ1-6, reads ETGVTQSPTHLIKTRGQQVTLRCSSQSGHNTVSWYQQALGQGPQFIFQYYREEENGRGNFPPRFSGLQFPNYSSELNVNALELDDSALYLCASSLDPEQVPGSPLHFGNGTRLTVT.

Concerning this clonotype itself: Relative to the germline gene, one junction end is altered; a read error may explain this. The chain is built from TRBV13 and TRBJ2-7; D gene ambiguous. Germline lookup yields CDR1 PRHDT and CDR2 FYEKMQ (reference sequence). The CDR3 consists of 13 residues. The CDR3 bases are TGTACCAGCAGCATCAGAGGCGGCTACGAGCAGTACTTC. It encodes CTSSIRGGYEQYF.